What follows are 31 T cell receptor beta chains derived from one specimen sequenced in a study of regulatory T cells in long-lasting Graves disease. Through Arm-PCR of CDR3 regions and iRepertoire HTBI primers, TCR beta libraries were built. TCRdb processed the multiplex PCR reads anew with MiXCR; each CDR3 protein has one entry. The repertoire holds 600,000 to 800,000 distinct CDR3 sequences, 25% to 35% seen once, with about 40% in the top ten. Time point specified: persistent/refractory GD, antithyroid drugs over 5 years with positive TRAb. Extracted PBMC RNA gave rise to the TCR library. The sample consisted of peripheral blood mononuclear cells (PBMCs), taken when the disease was refractory, from a patient treated with antithyroid drugs. Receptors were obtained from a female donor with Graves disease.

The chain combines TRBV25-1 with TRBJ2-2; unclear D gene. CDR3 length: 13 amino acids. V was trimmed by 7 bases and J by 1 base, leaving 7 bases between them. The V gene's germline CDR1 is MGHDK and CDR2 SYGVNS. CDR3 sequence (DNA): TGTGCCAGCACAAGGCGGAACACCGGGGAGCTGTTTTTT. As protein: CASTRRNTGELFF.

In this sample, this clonotype turned up many times. V and J are TRBV2 and TRBJ2-5; the D gene is possibly TRBD2 (6 bases). V lost 5 bases, J lost 5 bases, and 15 bases lay in between. The CDR3 is made up of 14 amino acids. Germline V gene data show CDR1 as SNHLY and CDR2 as FYNNEI. The CDR3 loop is CASSLRRGIETQYF. As DNA, the CDR3 is TGTGCCAGCAGTCTTCGTCGCGGGATCGAGACCCAGTACTTC.

This clonotype was detected many times. DNA for the CDR3: TGTGCCAGCAGTTTAGCGCAAGGACGCCTCGGGGGCTACACCTTC. Translated, it gives CASSLAQGRLGGYTF. The chain employs TRBV12-3 or TRBV12-4 and TRBJ1-2, with no clear D. V lost 0 bases, J lost 8 bases, and 16 bases lay in between. This CDR3 is built from 15 residues.

The gene calls are TRBV13 and TRBJ2-7; D may correspond to TRBD1 or TRBD2 (5 bases each). V was pared by 2 bases and J by 3 bases, with 11 bases between. The V gene's germline CDR1 is PRHDT and CDR2 FYEKMQ (reference sequence). This CDR3 region has 14 residues. The CDR3 sequence: CASSLTRGVYEQYF. CDR3 sequence (DNA): TGTGCCAGCAGCTTAACGAGGGGAGTCTACGAGCAGTACTTC.

The chain links TRBV9 to TRBJ2-5, with D perhaps matching TRBD2 (6 bases). The ends were cut back, 3 bases at V and 2 bases at J, with 14 bases in the middle. Germline CDR1 is SGDLS and CDR2 is YYNGEE. There are 15 residues in the CDR3. CDR3 DNA sequence: TGTGCCAGCAGCGCGGGGGACTCTGGACAAGAGACCCAGTACTTC. This codes for CASSAGDSGQETQYF.

This clonotype was detected a few times. This sequence joins TRBV13 and TRBJ1-2, with a weak D call TRBD1 (5 bases). The length of the CDR3 is 13 residues. Deletions cut 5 bases from V and 7 bases from J, with 14 bases between. Germline lookup yields CDR1 PRHDT and CDR2 FYEKMQ (reference sequence). The CDR3 sequence is CASSMGGRSGYTF. The CDR3 DNA reads as TGTGCCAGCAGCATGGGGGGTCGGAGTGGCTACACCTTC.

V and J are TRBV30 and TRBJ1-5; TRBD1 is a possible D gene (6 bases). V was pared by 2 bases and J by 5 bases, with 10 bases between. Germline V CDR1 and CDR2: GTSNPN, SVGIG (reference sequence). This CDR3 has 13 amino acids. The CDR3 region has the DNA TGTGCCTGGAGTACGAGGGGGGATCAGCCCCAGCATTTT. Residues: CAWSTRGDQPQHF.

This clonotype was seen a handful of times. The chain couples TRBV28 to TRBJ2-7; 7 bases align to TRBD1. This CDR3 spans 15 amino acids. The junction had 6 bases not matched to a gene; V was cut back by 2 bases and J by 2 bases. CDR1 MDHEN and CDR2 SYDVKM come from the germline V gene. CDR3 in DNA: TGTGCCAGCAGTTTACCGGGACAGAGTCCCTACGAGCAGTACTTC. This translates into CASSLPGQSPYEQYF.

This clonotype has only one observation. A much larger clone lies one base from this, so it may be a read error. The rearrangement joins TRBV7-2 to TRBJ1-2; D is undetermined. Germline CDR1 reads SGHTA; CDR2 reads FQGNSA. CDR3 size: 16 residues. The V end was cut by 5 bases, the J end by 2 bases, with 18 bases between. CDR3 DNA sequence: TGTGCCAGCAGCCCCTCCCGGCAAGGCAGAAACTATGGCTACACCTTC. Translating gives CASSPSRQGRNYGYTF.

This clonotype appeared a few times. This rearrangement joins TRBV12-3 or TRBV12-4 to TRBJ1-1; D ambiguous. CDR3 length equals 15 residues. Trimming pared 7 bases from V and 2 bases from J, leaving 17 bases between. The CDR3 here is CASTTLAIINTEAFF. The CDR3 DNA follows: TGTGCCAGCACCACTCTAGCGATTATAAACACTGAAGCTTTCTTT.

CDR3 region: CASSPAGTGFSYEQYF. CDR3 nucleotide sequence: TGTGCCAGCAGTCCAGCGGGGACAGGGTTCTCCTACGAGCAGTACTTC. This chain joins TRBV12-3 or TRBV12-4 and TRBJ2-7; 9 bases match TRBD1. V gave up 5 bases and J gave up 0 bases; unmatched junction bases: 8. The CDR3 is made up of 16 amino acids.

This chain links TRBV29-1 with TRBJ2-6; D may be TRBD1 (5 bases). This CDR3 has 13 amino acids. Trimming removed 4 bases from V and 1 base from J, with 5 bases in between. CDR1 and CDR2 from the germline V gene are SQVTM and ANQGSEA. This CDR3 reads CSVGQSGANVLTF. In DNA, the CDR3 is TGCAGCGTTGGACAGTCTGGGGCCAACGTCCTGACTTTC. The whole variable domain, filled in from reference TRBV29-1 and TRBJ2-6, reads SAVISQKPSRDICQRGTSLTIQCQVDSQVTMMFWYRQQPGQSLTLIATANQGSEATYESGFVIDKFPISRPNLTFSTLTVSNMSPEDSSIYLCSVGQSGANVLTFGAGSRLTVL.

The genes are TRBV13 and TRBJ1-1, with D hard to call. The CDR3 is 14 residues long. V dropped 5 bases and J dropped 3 bases, with 13 bases sitting between them. Germline lookup yields CDR1 PRHDT and CDR2 FYEKMQ (reference sequence). The CDR3: CASSLRGVDTEAFF. Written as DNA, the CDR3 is TGTGCCAGCAGCCTCCGGGGTGTGGACACTGAAGCTTTCTTT.

The V gene is TRBV18, the J gene TRBJ1-1, with 8 bases identical to TRBD1. The CDR3 runs to 16 residues. Germline V CDR1 and CDR2: KGHSH, LQKENI. The J segment lost 6 bases and the V segment lost 3 bases, leaving 12 bases of the junction unmatched. The DNA of the CDR3 is TGTGCCAGCTCACCCGGGACAGGCCAATTTGACGCTGAAGCTTTCTTT. Translating it yields CASSPGTGQFDAEAFF.

This clonotype occurred a few times. The CDR3 DNA sequence: TGTGCCAGCACCGACGCGGCTAGCGGGAAGGCCATTCAGTACTTC. Translated, it gives CASTDAASGKAIQYF. This chain joins TRBV6-1 and TRBJ2-4; 9 nucleotides match TRBD2. V was pared by 7 bases and J by 9 bases, with 13 bases of the junction left unmatched. CDR1 is MNHNS and CDR2 is SASEGT in the germline V gene. CDR3 length: 15 amino acids.

This rearrangement joins TRBV30 to TRBJ2-6, with a weak D call TRBD1 (6 bases). CDR3 size: 15 residues. CDR1 is GTSNPN, CDR2 SVGIG, per germline (reference sequence). V lost 0 bases to trimming and J lost 1 base, with 7 bases between them. The DNA of the CDR3 is TGTGCCTGGAGTGTAGGGGGATCTGGGGCCAACGTCCTGACTTTC. It codes for CAWSVGGSGANVLTF.

This clonotype showed up just once. J is TRBJ1-2 and V is TRBV3-1; D gene uncertain. V lost 2 bases and J lost 4, with 20 bases in between. The length of the CDR3 is 17 residues. Germline CDR1 and CDR2: LGHDT and YNNKEL (reference sequence). CDR3 coding DNA: TGTGCCAGCAGCCAACCCCTCGACGTGGAGTCTGGCTATGGCTACACCTTC. Translation: CASSQPLDVESGYGYTF. The full variable domain, with the rest looked up from reference TRBV3-1 and TRBJ1-2, is DTAVSQTPKYLVTQMGNDKSIKCEQNLGHDTMYWYKQDSKKFLKIMFSYNNKELIINETVPNRFSPKSPDKAHLNLHINSLELGDSAVYFCASSQPLDVESGYGYTFGSGTRLTVV.

V and J are TRBV3-1 and TRBJ2-7; D is unclear. CDR1 and CDR2 from the germline V gene are LGHDT and YNNKEL (reference sequence). The CDR3 contains 15 residues. Between the trimmed V and J ends, which lost 0 bases and 1 base, there was a span of 10 bases. The CDR3 DNA reads as TGTGCCAGCAGCCAAGATAGGCTGGTATCCTACGAGCAGTACTTC. Amino acids: CASSQDRLVSYEQYF.

This clonotype was counted ten times or more. The chain joins TRBV28 to TRBJ1-1; D is uncertain. The CDR3 extends over 12 amino acids. CDR1 is MDHEN, CDR2 SYDVKM, per germline. The V gene lost 6 bases and the J gene lost 2 bases, with 7 bases spanning the gap. The DNA for the CDR3 is TGTGCCAGCAGAAAGATAAACACTGAAGCTTTCTTT. Translated, it gives CASRKINTEAFF. Full variable domain (outside the CDR3, taken from reference TRBV28 and TRBJ1-1): DVKVTQSSRYLVKRTGEKVFLECVQDMDHENMFWYRQDPGLGLRLIYFSYDVKMKEKGDIPEGYSVSREKKERFSLILESASTNQTSMYLCASRKINTEAFFGQGTRLTVV.

The chain is built from TRBV4-1 and TRBJ2-7, with a weak D call TRBD2 (7 bases). CDR1 and CDR2 from the germline V gene are MGHRA and YSYEKL. This CDR3 comprises 15 residues. The V end lost 0 bases, the J end lost 7 bases, and 16 bases lay between the germline ends. CDR3 nucleotides: TGCGCCAGCAGCCAAGATGGGCGGGGGCTGGGGGAGCAGTACTTC. Translated: CASSQDGRGLGEQYF.

The rearrangement joins TRBV7-9 to TRBJ2-7; D may correspond to TRBD1 or TRBD2 (6 bases each). The germline V gene has CDR1 SEHNR and CDR2 FQNEAQ (reference sequence). The CDR3 has 15 residues. With 5 bases removed from V and 0 bases from J, the gap between germline ends came to 14 bases. CDR3 bases: TGTGCCAGCAGCACTGCTGGGGGGCTCTCCTACGAGCAGTACTTC. It specifies CASSTAGGLSYEQYF.

This clonotype was picked up a small number of times. This sequence joins TRBV20-1 and TRBJ2-2; TRBD2 is a possible D gene (5 bases). Germline CDR1 DFQATT, CDR2 SNEGSKA (reference sequence). The CDR3 has 15 amino acids. V shed 4 bases and J shed 4 bases, with 16 bases lying between them. The CDR3 nucleotides read TGCAGTGCTACCAGTGGACTTCTACCCACCGGGGAGCTGTTTTTT. As protein: CSATSGLLPTGELFF.

This clonotype was detected only a few times. The chain links TRBV28 to TRBJ1-5; 8 positions match TRBD1. The CDR3 sequence is 13 residues long. With V trimmed by 6 bases and J by 6 bases, 4 bases remained unmatched. CDR1 is MDHEN and CDR2 is SYDVKM in the germline V gene. Here the CDR3 DNA reads TGTGCCAGCAGACGCAGGGGGCTTCAGCCCCAGCATTTT. This codes for CASRRRGLQPQHF. The variable domain in full, completed from reference TRBV28 and TRBJ1-5, reads DVKVTQSSRYLVKRTGEKVFLECVQDMDHENMFWYRQDPGLGLRLIYFSYDVKMKEKGDIPEGYSVSREKKERFSLILESASTNQTSMYLCASRRRGLQPQHFGDGTRLSIL.

The genes are TRBV5-1 and TRBJ1-2; D uncertain. The ends were cut back, 0 bases at V and 4 bases at J, with 10 bases in the middle. Looked up from germline, CDR1 is SGHRS and CDR2 is YFSETQ. This CDR3 has 14 amino acids. The CDR3 DNA reads TGCGCCAGCAGCTTGGAGGACCTAACCTATGGCTACACCTTC. This codes for CASSLEDLTYGYTF.

V and J are TRBV14 and TRBJ1-1, with D possibly matching TRBD1 (5 bases). Trimming took 1 base from V and 0 from J, leaving 9 bases between them. This CDR3 comprises 15 residues. From germline, CDR1 is SGHDN and CDR2 FVKESK. In DNA form, the CDR3 reads TGTGCCAGCAGCCAAGCCCGACAGCTGAACACTGAAGCTTTCTTT. Protein product: CASSQARQLNTEAFF.

This clonotype has ten or more counts. The CDR3 coding sequence is TGTGCCAGCTCTGTCGACGAGCGCGCCTATGGCTACACCTTC. This encodes CASSVDERAYGYTF. The chain joins TRBV18 to TRBJ1-2; D remains unclear. With 6 bases removed from V and 4 bases from J, the gap between germline ends came to 15 bases. Germline V gene lookup returns CDR1 KGHSH and CDR2 LQKENI. The CDR3 extends over 14 amino acids.

Here the CDR3 DNA reads TGTGCCAGCAGAGCAGGGTCTACCGGGGAGCTGTTTTTT. This encodes CASRAGSTGELFF. The chain joins TRBV7-3 to TRBJ2-2, with a weak D call TRBD1 (5 bases). The CDR3 totals 13 residues. Germline CDR1 and CDR2: SGHTA and FQGTGA. V was trimmed by 6 bases and J by 5 bases, leaving 10 bases between them.

This clonotype was recorded at least ten times. The chain has TRBV28 and TRBJ1-1; 7 nucleotides agree with TRBD1. Germline lookup yields CDR1 MDHEN and CDR2 SYDVKM. The CDR3 spans 16 residues. The V segment lost 6 bases and the J segment 1 base; nucleotides outside the gene matches: 11. CDR3 protein: CASRHARGVGNTEAFF. The CDR3 DNA is TGTGCCAGCAGACACGCCAGGGGGGTCGGGAACACTGAAGCTTTCTTT.

The chain uses TRBV9 and TRBJ2-2, with 9 bases that match TRBD1. V dropped 0 bases and J dropped 5; count of bases not matched to a gene: 5. Germline V gene lookup returns CDR1 SGDLS and CDR2 YYNGEE. This CDR3 is built from 16 residues. CDR3 in amino acids: CASSVETGGGTGELFF. The CDR3 DNA sequence: TGTGCCAGCAGCGTAGAGACAGGGGGTGGAACCGGGGAGCTGTTTTTT.

The rearrangement links TRBV12-3 or TRBV12-4 to TRBJ1-3, with TRBD1 as a possible D gene (6 bases). The V end was cut by 6 bases, the J end by 2 bases, with 14 bases between. The CDR3 totals 15 residues. For the CDR3, the DNA is TGTGCCAGCAGAACCAGCAGGGGAACTGGAAACACCATATATTTT. Translated, it gives CASRTSRGTGNTIYF.

This clonotype was counted between two and nine times. The chain employs TRBV28 and TRBJ1-5; D not resolved. This CDR3 is 14 amino acids long. Germline V gives CDR1 MDHEN, CDR2 SYDVKM. Deletions cut 6 bases from V and 2 bases from J, with 11 bases between. DNA for the CDR3: TGTGCCAGCAGACCTTGGACGGGCAATCAGCCCCAGCATTTT. Amino acid sequence: CASRPWTGNQPQHF.